This T cell receptor (beta chain) was identified in a study of shared clonotypes between healthy human individuals (dated by TCRdb to 2020 to 2021). Describing the broader study: The cohort included three men and a couple of women between 18 and 49 years of age. For each donor, CD4 naive and CD4 memory were each given three plates, CD8 naive was given two plates, and CD8 memory was given one plate. To estimate repertoire size and how much clonotype sharing occurs between individuals, the study deeply sequenced the blood TCR repertoires of about five healthy adults. Different laboratories and diverse techniques were used to prepare libraries and sequence TCR repertoires, to increase sequencing depth and limit assay-specific biases. Per donor, leukapheresis produced somewhere between about 0.85 and 8.9 billion PBMCs.

Using the deep immunoSEQ assay, TCR CDR3 regions were amplified from genomic DNA by multiplex PCR. Extracted genomic DNA from each cell subset was distributed evenly across all wells of several immunoSEQ 96-well plates, and each plate was treated as a replicate. For sorted subsets, 200 to 250 ng of genomic DNA, equivalent to 30,000 or so T cell genomes, went into each replicate PCR. Purified libraries were measured with a Qubit 3.0 fluorometer, size-checked on a Bioanalyzer 2100, and measured again with the KAPA Library Quantification kit. Each immunoSEQ 96-well plate was sequenced on its own single-read 150-cycle Illumina NextSeq 550 flow cell. The authors processed their data as follows. Because the immunoSEQ output included only junctional sequences and no quality scores, the filtering could not be the same as the filtering used for full-length reads. To assign V/J genes and CDR3, sequences were annotated against IMGT germline references using PyIR, a Python wrapper for IgBLAST v1.9. Any read was removed if the V/J assignment was weak (E-value above 1e-6), the CDR3 was missing, or the read contained stop codons, out-of-frame junctions, or ambiguous translated residues. V3J clonotypes were defined by identical inferred V gene, J gene, and CDR3 amino acid sequence. Percentage overlap between repertoires was calculated by dividing the number of shared unique clonotypes by the size of the smaller repertoire. Three approaches were used to assess repertoire richness: RTK rarefaction, the Chao1 estimator, and Recon v2.1 estimates of unobserved clonotypes. Generation probabilities were computed with OLGA for all TCRbeta clonotypes obtained by the gDNA method from several donors. Sourced from immuneACCESS, this table was stored by TCRdb with only in-frame sequences that have V and J called. A share of the clones is absent; for the studies checked, an unresolved V gene accounts for under half, and the remainder has no known explanation. V, J and clone size reflect that table, while D and trimming were determined from the DNA. Present in this sample are hundreds of thousands of clones, roughly 95% of which were seen just once. In total, the top ten clones hold about 0.11% of the sample.

For the CD8 naive samples, CD45RO-negative cells were positively selected for CCR7, yielding a CD45RA+CCR7+ population from which TemRA cells were excluded. Healthy HIV-negative adults with no recently reported acute infections or vaccinations were included as donors. All donors were Caucasian adults living in Nashville, Tennessee, USA. Blood was obtained by leukapheresis, after which PBMCs were separated by Ficoll-Histopaque density gradient centrifugation and cryopreserved in liquid nitrogen vapor phase. Analytical flow cytometry was used to check the purity and quantity of each magnetically sorted T cell population. Each sorted fraction had its genomic DNA isolated and then quantified by UV absorbance on a Nanodrop 2000c. This clone was detected once. Its target antigen remains unknown. Per-base quality was not reported, and no clone a single base away is much larger than it. The germline V gene yields SGHVS for CDR1 and FQNEAQ for CDR2. Counted from cysteine to phenylalanine, this CDR3 has 18 amino acids. Here the CDR3 DNA is all that survives: 54 bases in frame from base 1. Trimming leaves V shorter by 5 bases and J shorter by 8 bases, with the junction holding 19 bases beyond the gene matches.

Overall results and qualifications from the work: Compared with non-shared clonotypes, the clonotypes found in all four sorted-subset donors had higher generation probabilities. When several donors were compared, the shared fraction of clonotypes was approximately 5% for naive CD4, roughly 3.3% for naive CD8, 2.3% for memory CD4, and about 0.36% for memory CD8. Even with the large sequencing depth, rarefaction of the sorted-subset datasets indicated that sequencing was incomplete. Pairwise subsampling led to the expectation that sequencing depth would affect the degree of clonotype sharing among donors. Naive subsets generally had larger estimated clonotype richness than memory subsets did. The genetic and exposure-history diversity represented was limited by the small number of donors. Sampling was limited to blood, and TCR repertoires in tissue likely differ from TCR repertoires in blood.

Recombination linked TRBV7-8 to TRBJ2-1, with TRBD1 matching 9 junction bases. This clonotype originated in a woman between 25 and 40 years old in good health. The source material was naive CD8+ T cells sorted from blood. Taken with the paper, the label for cell subset or site translates to: CD45RA+CCR7+. The CDR3 here reads CASSPISRDGTGLHEQFF. At the DNA level, the sequence is TGTGCCAGCAGCCCAATTTCTCGTGACGGGACAGGGTTACATGAGCAGTTCTTC.